Below are 29 T cell receptor beta chains sequenced from a single sample in a study of control samples from healthy donors and cancer patients. Measured with immunoSEQ multiplex PCR; TCRdb has only the in-frame clones, and not every one. The sample carries 40,000 to 65,000 clones, approximately 86% recorded once. The source material was PBMCs. Receptors originate from a man in his 60s with head and neck cancer.

The V call is TRBV19, the J call TRBJ1-3; possible D gene TRBD1, 5 bases. The V gene lost 10 bases and the J gene lost 0 bases, with 16 bases spanning the gap. The CDR3 covers 15 residues. The germline CDR1 and CDR2 sequences are LNHDA and SQIVND (reference sequence). In DNA, the CDR3 is TGTGCCACCCCGGGACTTTTCACCTCTGGAAACACCATATATTTT. Translated, it gives CATPGLFTSGNTIYF.

The chain has TRBV5-6 and TRBJ1-1; TRBD1 agrees at 10 bases. This CDR3 has 12 residues. CDR1 is SGHDT, CDR2 YYEEEE, per germline. The junction had 9 bases not matched to a gene; V was cut back by 6 bases and J by 13 bases. Here the CDR3 reads CASTYDRGQGFF. As DNA, the CDR3 is TGTGCCAGCACCTATGACAGGGGGCAAGGTTTCTTT.

A few counts support this clone. The chain carries TRBV7-6 and TRBJ1-2; TRBD1 aligns across 7 bases. This CDR3 is built from 15 residues. After removal of 5 bases from V and 4 bases from J, the junction contained 10 bases not matched to a gene. Germline V gene lookup returns CDR1 SGHVS and CDR2 FNYEAQ. The CDR3 spells CASSQGGALSYGYTF. CDR3 nucleotides: TGTGCCAGCAGCCAGGGGGGCGCCCTTTCCTATGGCTACACCTTC.

The gene calls are TRBV7-2 and TRBJ2-7; D not resolved. Trimming left V 4 bases short and J 6 bases short, with 13 bases between. The germline V gene has CDR1 SGHTA and CDR2 FQGNSA. The CDR3 totals 13 residues. This CDR3 is CASSSRVSPEQYF. The CDR3 nucleotides read TGTGCCAGCAGCTCTCGGGTCAGCCCCGAGCAGTACTTC.

The chain has TRBV12-3 or TRBV12-4 and TRBJ2-5; D uncertain. There are 12 residues in the CDR3. Trimming left V 2 bases short and J 5 bases short, with 6 bases between. The CDR3: CASSLSRETQYF. The CDR3 DNA reads as TGTGCCAGCAGTTTATCCAGGGAGACCCAGTACTTC.

There are a few counts of this clone. The chain employs TRBV11-2 and TRBJ1-2; the D is unclear. This CDR3 region has 14 residues. Looked up from germline, CDR1 is SGHAT and CDR2 is FQNNGV. The V and J ends lost 5 bases and 4 bases respectively, with 14 bases between them. DNA for the CDR3: TGTGCCAGCAGCCTAAGAGAAGGTGGCTATGGCTACACCTTC. Translating it yields CASSLREGGYGYTF.

The chain is built from TRBV4-3 and TRBJ2-7; 7 bases fit TRBD1. The V gene's germline CDR1 is LGHNA and CDR2 YSLEER. The CDR3 consists of 14 residues. The V gene end was trimmed by 1 base and the J gene end by 8 bases; junction bases not matched to a gene: 8. CDR3 bases: TGCGCCAGCAGCCAAGGGACAGGTTCCATCCAGCAGTACTTC. Encoded protein: CASSQGTGSIQQYF.

V and J are TRBV2 and TRBJ1-5, with 8 bases that match TRBD1. This CDR3 is 14 amino acids long. The trim removed 5 bases at V and 3 bases at J, leaving 3 bases unmatched. Germline lookup yields CDR1 SNHLY and CDR2 FYNNEI. Here the CDR3 reads CASSLDRDNQPQHF. CDR3 bases: TGTGCCAGCAGTCTGGACAGGGACAATCAGCCCCAGCATTTT.

The V gene is TRBV7-2, the J gene TRBJ2-6; D ambiguous. The V end lost 5 bases, the J end lost 1 base, and 9 bases lay between the germline ends. Germline V gene data show CDR1 as SGHTA and CDR2 as FQGNSA. The length of the CDR3 is 15 residues. As DNA, the CDR3 is TGTGCCAGCAGCCCCAGGATTTCTGGGGCCAACGTCCTGACTTTC. It yields the protein CASSPRISGANVLTF. Variable domain in full (rest from reference TRBV7-2 and TRBJ2-6): GAGVSQSPSNKVTEKGKDVELRCDPISGHTALYWYRQSLGQGLEFLIYFQGNSAPDKSGLPSDRFSAERTGGSVSTLTIQRTQQEDSAVYLCASSPRISGANVLTFGAGSRLTVL.

The V call is TRBV27, the J call TRBJ2-7, with 8 nucleotides matching TRBD1. Per the germline V gene, CDR1 is MNHEY and CDR2 is SMNVEV (reference sequence). The CDR3 runs 15 residues. V lost 6 bases to trimming and J lost 2 bases; unmatched junction nucleotides: 9. For the CDR3, the DNA is TGTGCCAGCAGGAAGTCGGGACAGGATCCCTACGAGCAGTACTTC. Its translation: CASRKSGQDPYEQYF.

The V gene is TRBV6-4, the J gene TRBJ1-1, with a weak D call TRBD1 (6 bases). CDR1 is MRHNA and CDR2 is SNTAGT in the germline V gene. Trimming removed 6 bases at V and 4 bases at J, with 15 bases between. The length of the CDR3 is 14 residues. The CDR3 is CASSAGGGRTEAFF. In DNA, the CDR3 is TGTGCCAGCAGCGCCGGGGGGGGGCGCACTGAAGCTTTCTTT.

V gene TRBV18 combines with J gene TRBJ2-4; 14 bases line up with TRBD2. This CDR3 is built from 20 residues. Germline loops: CDR1 KGHSH, CDR2 LQKENI. J gave up 1 base and V 2 bases, and 10 bases lay outside the gene matches. The CDR3 DNA follows: TGTGCCAGCTCACCATTTACGACTAGCGGGAGGGTTGCTGCCAAAAACATTCAGTACTTC. Amino acids: CASSPFTTSGRVAAKNIQYF.

The V and J genes are TRBV4-3 and TRBJ1-1; D is uncertain. Between the trimmed V and J ends, which lost 4 bases and 1 base, there was a span of 7 bases. The V gene's germline CDR1 is LGHNA and CDR2 YSLEER. The CDR3 has 13 residues. CDR3 region: CASSRTRNTEAFF. CDR3 nucleotide sequence: TGCGCCAGCAGCCGAACAAGGAACACTGAAGCTTTCTTT.

In its sample, this clone was seen once. The CDR3 spells CASSRTYDTEAFF. In DNA, the CDR3 is TGTGCCAGCAGCCGAACTTATGACACTGAAGCTTTCTTT. The chain carries TRBV27 and TRBJ1-1, with unresolved D. V was clipped by 6 bases and J by 3 bases, with 11 bases between them. This CDR3 is 13 amino acids long. CDR1 and CDR2 (germline): MNHEY, SMNVEV (reference sequence).

The V and J genes are TRBV13 and TRBJ2-1; maybe TRBD1 (6 bases). The V gene lost 0 bases and the J gene lost 10 bases, with 10 bases spanning the gap. There are 13 residues in the CDR3. The germline V gene encodes CDR1 PRHDT and CDR2 FYEKMQ (reference sequence). Here the CDR3 reads CASSLGVGAEQFF. The CDR3 bases are TGTGCCAGCAGCTTAGGTGTGGGGGCCGAGCAGTTCTTC.

This sequence joins TRBV7-9 and TRBJ2-1, with 8 bases fitting TRBD1. This CDR3 is 17 amino acids long. Germline V CDR1 and CDR2: SEHNR, FQNEAQ (reference sequence). After removal of 5 bases from V and 4 bases from J, the junction contained 13 bases not matched to a gene. CDR3 residues: CASSPRIGQGGYNEQFF. The CDR3 nucleotides read TGTGCCAGCAGCCCGCGCATCGGACAGGGAGGTTACAATGAGCAGTTCTTC.

The chain employs TRBV7-9 and TRBJ2-5; 11 bases line up with TRBD2. Germline CDR1 SEHNR, CDR2 FQNEAQ (reference sequence). This CDR3 is 18 amino acids long. Unmatched junction bases numbered 13, after V lost 5 bases and J lost 2 bases. CDR3 sequence (DNA): TGTGCCAGCAGCCTCACACCTCGTAGCGGGAGGGTTCAAGAGACCCAGTACTTC. Residues: CASSLTPRSGRVQETQYF.

The chain links TRBV5-4 to TRBJ2-5, with 13 bases identical to TRBD2. This CDR3 comprises 17 residues. The J segment lost 1 base and the V segment lost 4 bases, leaving 7 bases of the junction unmatched. Germline V gene lookup returns CDR1 SGHNT and CDR2 YYREEE (reference sequence). The CDR3 sequence is CASSIQGLAGTQETQYF. In nucleotides, the CDR3 is TGTGCCAGCAGCATCCAGGGACTAGCGGGAACCCAAGAGACCCAGTACTTC.

The chain uses TRBV28 and TRBJ2-7; unclear D gene. Germline V gene lookup returns CDR1 MDHEN and CDR2 SYDVKM. The CDR3 runs to 12 residues. The V end was cut by 10 bases, the J end by 0 bases, with 10 bases between. Here the CDR3 reads CATAQNSYEQYF. The CDR3 DNA follows: TGTGCCACCGCGCAAAACTCCTACGAGCAGTACTTC.

The chain joins TRBV5-1 to TRBJ2-7; 13 bases fit TRBD2. The CDR3 length is 15 residues. Trimming took 0 bases from V and 4 from J; bases not matched to a gene: 1. Germline V CDR1 and CDR2: SGHRS, YFSETQ. CDR3 amino acids: CASSLGTSGGYEQYF. DNA of the CDR3: TGCGCCAGCAGCTTGGGGACTAGCGGGGGTTACGAGCAGTACTTC.

The gene calls are TRBV4-3 and TRBJ2-2; either TRBD1 or TRBD2 may supply D (5 bases each). CDR3 length: 17 amino acids. The germline V gene encodes CDR1 LGHNA and CDR2 YSLEER. Trimming stripped 1 base from V and 2 bases from J, with 14 bases between. The CDR3 sequence is CASSQVGRGTNTGELFF. The CDR3 region has the DNA TGCGCCAGCAGCCAAGTAGGGCGAGGGACCAACACCGGGGAGCTGTTTTTT.

This rearrangement joins TRBV28 to TRBJ1-4; 8 bases fit TRBD1. Trimming cost V 6 bases and J 6 bases; bases outside gene matches: 6. Per germline, CDR1 MDHEN and CDR2 SYDVKM. The CDR3 spans 14 residues. CDR3 region: CASSSGGGDEKLFF. The CDR3 DNA is TGTGCCAGCAGCTCAGGGGGCGGGGATGAAAAACTGTTTTTT.

V is TRBV6-6 and J is TRBJ2-1, with no clear D. The V end was cut by 6 bases, the J end by 5 bases, with 14 bases between. Germline-derived CDR1 and CDR2 are MNHNY and SVGAGI (reference sequence). The CDR3 extends over 14 amino acids. The CDR3 region is CASRPSPGNNEQFF. The CDR3 bases are TGTGCCAGCAGACCGAGCCCAGGTAACAATGAGCAGTTCTTC.

This chain connects TRBV7-2 to TRBJ1-4, with 9 bases that match TRBD1. The CDR3 loop spans 15 amino acids. The V segment lost 5 bases and the J segment 7 bases; nucleotides outside the gene matches: 8. Germline V CDR1 and CDR2: SGHTA, FQGNSA. The CDR3 coding sequence is TGTGCCAGCAGCGTGACAGGGGGTTTGAGTGAAAAACTGTTTTTT. This encodes CASSVTGGLSEKLFF.

This chain links TRBV6-5 with TRBJ1-2; no definite D call. This CDR3 contains 14 residues. Trimming left V 2 bases short and J 2 bases short, with 9 bases between. CDR1 and CDR2 (germline): MNHEY, SVGAGI. In nucleotides, the CDR3 is TGTGCCAGCAGTTACCGTCAGAACAACTATGGCTACACCTTC. Residues: CASSYRQNNYGYTF.

This rearrangement joins TRBV6-5 to TRBJ1-3, with D possibly matching TRBD1 (6 bases). This CDR3 comprises 15 residues. Trimming cost V 6 bases and J 0 bases, with 12 bases left between them. Looked up from germline, CDR1 is MNHEY and CDR2 is SVGAGI. In nucleotides, the CDR3 is TGTGCCAGCAGCTACACAGGGCACTCTGGAAACACCATATATTTT. It specifies CASSYTGHSGNTIYF.

The chain couples TRBV30 to TRBJ1-6; possible D gene TRBD1, 5 bases. The length of the CDR3 is 17 residues. CDR1 is GTSNPN, CDR2 SVGIG, per germline (reference sequence). V was shortened by 0 bases and J by 10 bases, with 22 bases between the two germline ends. DNA for the CDR3: TGTGCCTGGAGTGTAAGGTTAGGGACCGCTATACCCTCACCCCTCCACTTT. Its protein product is CAWSVRLGTAIPSPLHF.

The V call is TRBV7-2, the J call TRBJ2-5; D remains unclear. The germline CDR1 and CDR2 sequences are SGHTA and FQGNSA. Between the trimmed V and J ends, which lost 2 bases and 0 bases, there was a span of 10 bases. This CDR3 comprises 15 residues. This CDR3 is CASSLSVGYQETQYF. The DNA for the CDR3 is TGTGCCAGCAGCTTATCAGTAGGGTACCAAGAGACCCAGTACTTC.

The chain couples TRBV28 to TRBJ1-2; 9 positions agree with TRBD1. This CDR3 contains 14 residues. CDR1 is MDHEN, CDR2 SYDVKM, per germline. The J segment lost 7 bases and the V segment lost 5 bases, leaving 8 bases of the junction unmatched. CDR3 sequence reads: CASSIGTGTGGYTF. In nucleotides, the CDR3 is TGTGCCAGCAGTATCGGGACAGGGACCGGTGGCTACACCTTC.